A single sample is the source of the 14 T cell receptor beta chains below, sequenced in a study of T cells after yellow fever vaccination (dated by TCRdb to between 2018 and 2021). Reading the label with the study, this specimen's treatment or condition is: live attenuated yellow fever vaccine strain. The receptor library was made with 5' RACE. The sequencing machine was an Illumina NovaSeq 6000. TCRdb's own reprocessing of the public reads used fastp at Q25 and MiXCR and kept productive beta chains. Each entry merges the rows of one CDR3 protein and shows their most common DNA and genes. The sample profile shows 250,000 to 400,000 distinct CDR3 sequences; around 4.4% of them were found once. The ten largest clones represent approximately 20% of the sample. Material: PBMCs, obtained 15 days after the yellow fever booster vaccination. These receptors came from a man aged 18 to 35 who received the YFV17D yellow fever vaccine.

CDR3 amino acids: CSAGQAAGDTEAFF. The CDR3 nucleotides are TGCAGTGCTGGACAGGCGGCAGGAGACACTGAAGCTTTCTTT. The chain is built from TRBV20-1 and TRBJ1-1; 7 bases line up with TRBD1. The CDR3 is 14 residues long. V shed 5 bases, J shed 3 bases, and the junction held 9 bases outside the gene matches. CDR1 and CDR2 (germline): DFQATT, SNEGSKA (reference sequence).

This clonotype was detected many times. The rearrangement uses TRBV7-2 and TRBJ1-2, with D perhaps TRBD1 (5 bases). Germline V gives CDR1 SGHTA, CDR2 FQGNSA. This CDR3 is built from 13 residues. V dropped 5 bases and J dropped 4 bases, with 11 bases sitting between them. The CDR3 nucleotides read TGTGCCAGCAGCCCGGGGCGACTCTATGGCTACACCTTC. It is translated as CASSPGRLYGYTF.

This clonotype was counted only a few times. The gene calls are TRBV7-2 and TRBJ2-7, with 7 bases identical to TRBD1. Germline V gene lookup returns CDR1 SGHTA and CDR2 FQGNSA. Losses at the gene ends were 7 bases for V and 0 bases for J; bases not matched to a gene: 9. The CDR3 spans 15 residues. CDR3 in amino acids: CASTLTGLSSYEQYF. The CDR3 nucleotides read TGTGCCAGCACGCTGACAGGGTTGAGCTCCTACGAGCAGTACTTC.

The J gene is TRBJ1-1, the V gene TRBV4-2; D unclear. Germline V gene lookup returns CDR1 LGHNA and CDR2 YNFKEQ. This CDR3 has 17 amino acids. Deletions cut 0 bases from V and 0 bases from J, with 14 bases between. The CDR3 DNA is TGTGCCAGCAGCCAAGACTTGGGGTCGGGGATGAACACTGAAGCTTTCTTT. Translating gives CASSQDLGSGMNTEAFF.

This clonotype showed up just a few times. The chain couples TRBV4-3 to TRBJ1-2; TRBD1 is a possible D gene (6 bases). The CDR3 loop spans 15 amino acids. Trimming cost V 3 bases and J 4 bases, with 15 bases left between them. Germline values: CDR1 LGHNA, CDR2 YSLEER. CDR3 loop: CASSQGTRPSYGYTF. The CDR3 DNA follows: TGCGCCAGCAGCCAGGGGACACGGCCTAGCTATGGCTACACCTTC.

CDR3 loop: CASSIDGQGTKNIQYF. CDR3 coding DNA: TGTGCCAGTAGTATAGATGGTCAGGGGACCAAAAACATTCAGTACTTC. The chain carries TRBV19 and TRBJ2-4; possibly TRBD1 for D (6 bases). Trimming took 0 bases from V and 2 from J, leaving 11 bases between them. From germline, CDR1 is LNHDA and CDR2 SQIVND (reference sequence). The CDR3 runs to 16 residues. Using reference TRBV19 and TRBJ2-4 for the parts outside the CDR3, the full variable domain is DGGITQSPKYLFRKEGQNVTLSCEQNLNHDAMYWYRQDPGQGLRLIYYSQIVNDFQKGDIAEGYSVSREKKESFPLTVTSAQKNPTAFYLCASSIDGQGTKNIQYFGAGTRLSVL.

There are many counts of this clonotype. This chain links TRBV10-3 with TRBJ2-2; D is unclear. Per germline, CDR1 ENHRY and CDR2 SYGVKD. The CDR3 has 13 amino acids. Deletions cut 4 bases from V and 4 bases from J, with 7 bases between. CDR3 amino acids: CAISVGATGELFF. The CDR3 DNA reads TGTGCCATCAGTGTTGGCGCCACCGGGGAGCTGTTTTTT.

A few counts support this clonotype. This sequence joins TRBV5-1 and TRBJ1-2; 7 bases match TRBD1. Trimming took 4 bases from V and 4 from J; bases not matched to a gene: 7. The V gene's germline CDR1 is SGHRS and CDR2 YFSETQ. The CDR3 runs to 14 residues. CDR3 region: CASSPTGASYGYTF. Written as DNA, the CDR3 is TGCGCCAGCAGCCCTACAGGGGCCAGCTATGGCTACACCTTC.

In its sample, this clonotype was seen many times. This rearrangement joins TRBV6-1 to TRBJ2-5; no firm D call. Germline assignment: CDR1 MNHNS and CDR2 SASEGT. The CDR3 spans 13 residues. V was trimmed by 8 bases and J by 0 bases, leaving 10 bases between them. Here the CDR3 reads CASVPGHQETQYF. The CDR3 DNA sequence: TGTGCCAGCGTACCGGGCCACCAAGAGACCCAGTACTTC.

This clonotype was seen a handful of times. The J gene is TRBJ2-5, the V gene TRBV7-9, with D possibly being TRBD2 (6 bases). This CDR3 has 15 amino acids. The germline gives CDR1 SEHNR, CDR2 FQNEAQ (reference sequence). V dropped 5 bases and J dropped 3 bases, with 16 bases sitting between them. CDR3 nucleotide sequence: TGTGCCAGCAGCCATTTTGGAGGCGGGGAAGAGACCCAGTACTTC. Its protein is CASSHFGGGEETQYF.

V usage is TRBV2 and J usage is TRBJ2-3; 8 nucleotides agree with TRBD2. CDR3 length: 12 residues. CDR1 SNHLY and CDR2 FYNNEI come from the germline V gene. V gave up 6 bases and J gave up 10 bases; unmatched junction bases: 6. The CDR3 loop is CASSRSGEAQYF. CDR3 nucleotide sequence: TGTGCCAGCAGCCGTAGCGGGGAGGCGCAGTATTTT.

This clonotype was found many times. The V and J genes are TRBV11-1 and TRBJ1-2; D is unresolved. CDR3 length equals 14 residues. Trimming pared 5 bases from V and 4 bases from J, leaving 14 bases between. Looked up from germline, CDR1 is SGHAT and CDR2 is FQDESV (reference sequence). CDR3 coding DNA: TGTGCCAGCAGCCCCGAGGAGGGCGGCTATGGCTACACCTTC. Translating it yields CASSPEEGGYGYTF. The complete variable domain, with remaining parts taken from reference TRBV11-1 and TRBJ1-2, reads EAEVAQSPRYKITEKSQAVAFWCDPISGHATLYWYRQILGQGPELLVQFQDESVVDDSQLPKDRFSAERLKGVDSTLKIQPAELGDSAMYLCASSPEEGGYGYTFGSGTRLTVV.

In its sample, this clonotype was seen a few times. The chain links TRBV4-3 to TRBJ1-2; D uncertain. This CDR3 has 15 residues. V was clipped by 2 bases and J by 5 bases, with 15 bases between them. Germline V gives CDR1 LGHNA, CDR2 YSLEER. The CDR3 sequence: CASSQPSIGEYGYTF. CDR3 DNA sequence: TGCGCCAGCAGCCAACCATCCATTGGGGAATATGGCTACACCTTC.

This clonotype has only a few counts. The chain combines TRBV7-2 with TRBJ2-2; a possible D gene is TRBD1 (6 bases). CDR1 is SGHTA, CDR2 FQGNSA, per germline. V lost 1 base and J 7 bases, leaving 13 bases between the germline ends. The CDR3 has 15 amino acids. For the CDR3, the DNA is TGTGCCAGCAGCTTAGGGGGGCTGTATGGCGGGGAGCTGTTTTTT. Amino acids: CASSLGGLYGGELFF.